The next 26 T cell receptor beta chains were all read from a single sample in a study of T cell responses to AZD1222 COVID-19 vaccine. Assay used: immunoSEQ multiplex PCR; TCRdb lists only in-frame clones, some missing. The table has some 72,000 clones, roughly 94% seen once. This material consisted of peripheral blood, taken on day 0 of MenACWY control vaccination. All receptors come from an adult in good health.

The DNA for the CDR3 is TGTGCCAGTAGCCCTCCCGGTTCAACTAATGAAAAACTGTTTTTT. It codes for CASSPPGSTNEKLFF. V usage is TRBV19 and J usage is TRBJ1-4; D is unclear. The ends were cut back, 6 bases at V and 0 bases at J, with 11 bases in the middle. CDR3 length: 15 amino acids. CDR1 and CDR2 (germline): LNHDA, SQIVND (reference sequence).

Note on this clone: Other DNA sequences in the same sample also yield this CDR3. The V and J genes are TRBV11-2 and TRBJ2-5, with D unclear. This CDR3 has 12 amino acids. Germline V gives CDR1 SGHAT, CDR2 FQNNGV. The germline V and J ends were trimmed by 0 bases and 5 bases, with 4 bases remaining between them. The CDR3 DNA reads as TGTGCCAGCAGCTTAGATCAGGAGACCCAGTACTTC. As protein: CASSLDQETQYF.

The chain links TRBV28 to TRBJ1-4; D is undetermined. Germline V gene lookup returns CDR1 MDHEN and CDR2 SYDVKM. V lost 2 bases to trimming and J lost 5 bases, with 12 bases between them. This CDR3 comprises 15 residues. The CDR3 protein is CASSLPLVGNEKLFF. In DNA form, the CDR3 reads TGTGCCAGCAGTTTACCTCTAGTCGGGAATGAAAAACTGTTTTTT.

This clone was observed a few times. The V and J genes are TRBV5-1 and TRBJ1-4; D uncertain. Trimming left V 2 bases short and J 0 bases short, with 8 bases between. This CDR3 is 15 amino acids long. Germline CDR1 reads SGHRS; CDR2 reads YFSETQ. CDR3 sequence: CASSLYSTTNEKLFF. In nucleotides, the CDR3 is TGCGCCAGCAGCTTATACAGTACAACTAATGAAAAACTGTTTTTT.

The rearrangement links TRBV28 to TRBJ1-1, with D tentatively TRBD1 (5 bases). The CDR3 sequence is 14 residues long. V was clipped by 2 bases and J by 4 bases, with 11 bases between them. From germline, CDR1 is MDHEN and CDR2 SYDVKM. CDR3 bases: TGTGCCAGCAGTTTAGGGGGTCTGGTCACTGAAGCTTTCTTT. This gives the protein CASSLGGLVTEAFF.

CDR3 loop: CASSRDSNNSPLHF. Here the CDR3 DNA reads TGCGCCAGCAGCCGGGACAGTAATAATTCACCCCTCCACTTT. The V call is TRBV10-1, the J call TRBJ1-6; 7 positions agree with TRBD1. With 6 bases clipped from V and 5 bases from J, the junction kept 4 bases outside the gene matches. Germline CDR1 reads WNHNN; CDR2 reads SYGVQD (reference sequence). The CDR3 covers 14 residues.

The V gene is TRBV6-1, the J gene TRBJ1-6; 11 bases align to TRBD1. The CDR3 totals 14 residues. After removal of 1 base from V and 11 bases from J, the junction contained 1 base not matched to a gene. Germline V gives CDR1 MNHNS, CDR2 SASEGT. CDR3 DNA sequence: TGTGCCAGCAGTGAAGGGACAGGGGGCCCACCCCTCCACTTT. Translation gives CASSEGTGGPPLHF.

The chain carries TRBV27 and TRBJ1-6, with D possibly TRBD1 on 6 matching bases. The germline CDR1 and CDR2 sequences are MNHEY and SMNVEV (reference sequence). CDR3 size: 15 residues. V shed 0 bases and J shed 7 bases, with 10 bases lying between them. The chain's CDR3 is CASSLSSRGNSPLHF. CDR3 coding DNA: TGTGCCAGCAGTTTATCGAGCAGGGGAAATTCACCCCTCCACTTT.

The chain joins TRBV6-5 to TRBJ2-2; tentative D call: TRBD2 (7 bases). CDR3 length: 15 amino acids. Germline V gene lookup returns CDR1 MNHEY and CDR2 SVGAGI. The germline V and J ends were trimmed by 7 bases and 0 bases, with 12 bases remaining between them. CDR3 nucleotide sequence: TGTGCCAGCAATGGGGGGGCCGCGAACACCGGGGAGCTGTTTTTT. The encoded protein is CASNGGAANTGELFF.

The CDR3 loop is CASSFLGTQIATNEKLFF. For the CDR3, the DNA is TGTGCCAGCAGCTTCCTCGGGACTCAGATTGCAACTAATGAAAAACTGTTTTTT. This chain joins TRBV5-6 and TRBJ1-4, with D perhaps matching TRBD1 (5 bases). This CDR3 is 18 amino acids long. The germline V and J ends were trimmed by 2 bases and 0 bases, with 17 bases remaining between them. Germline loops: CDR1 SGHDT, CDR2 YYEEEE.

V and J are TRBV5-1 and TRBJ1-2; D remains unclear. Germline V gives CDR1 SGHRS, CDR2 YFSETQ. The CDR3 totals 14 residues. Trimming pared 1 base from V and 3 bases from J, leaving 10 bases between. CDR3 nucleotides: TGCGCCAGCAGCTTGTCGGGTCAGGACTATGGCTACACCTTC. Translated, it gives CASSLSGQDYGYTF.

This clone was counted only a few times. The rearrangement uses TRBV12-3 or TRBV12-4 and TRBJ1-1; 9 nucleotides align to TRBD1. The CDR3 is made up of 13 amino acids. The V segment lost 4 bases and the J segment 10 bases; nucleotides outside the gene matches: 7. CDR3 sequence reads: CASSWGQGSGAFF. In DNA, the CDR3 is TGTGCCAGCAGTTGGGGACAGGGATCCGGAGCTTTCTTT.

The rearrangement joins TRBV19 to TRBJ2-2; D unclear. The CDR3 extends over 14 amino acids. CDR1 is LNHDA and CDR2 is SQIVND in the germline V gene (reference sequence). Trimming shortened V by 1 base and J by 7 bases, and 10 bases separated the two germline ends. CDR3 loop: CASSIGSLGGELFF. CDR3 nucleotides: TGTGCCAGTAGTATAGGCTCCCTTGGCGGGGAGCTGTTTTTT. Combining the CDR3 with reference TRBV19 and TRBJ2-2 gives the whole variable domain DGGITQSPKYLFRKEGQNVTLSCEQNLNHDAMYWYRQDPGQGLRLIYYSQIVNDFQKGDIAEGYSVSREKKESFPLTVTSAQKNPTAFYLCASSIGSLGGELFFGEGSRLTVL.

V is TRBV7-2 and J is TRBJ2-3; TRBD2 agrees at 8 bases. Germline loops: CDR1 SGHTA, CDR2 FQGNSA. V dropped 1 base and J dropped 6; count of bases not matched to a gene: 9. The CDR3 totals 16 residues. CDR3 in amino acids: CASSLGGGLAKDTQYF. CDR3 DNA sequence: TGTGCCAGCAGCTTAGGCGGGGGGCTAGCGAAGGATACGCAGTATTTT.

The V and J genes are TRBV24-1 and TRBJ2-3; tentatively, D is TRBD1 or TRBD2 (5 bases each). The V and J ends lost 3 bases and 6 bases respectively, with 6 bases between them. The CDR3 covers 12 residues. Germline CDR1 KGHDR, CDR2 SFDVKD. CDR3 coding DNA: TGTGCCACCAGTGATGAGGGGGATACGCAGTATTTT. This codes for CATSDEGDTQYF.

The chain recombines TRBV3-1 (or the pseudogene TRBV3-2) with TRBJ1-1; the D gene is possibly TRBD1 (5 bases). Germline V CDR1 and CDR2: LGHDT, YNNKEL (reference sequence). This CDR3 contains 17 residues. The V end was cut by 2 bases, the J end by 4 bases, with 20 bases between. The CDR3 bases are TGTGCCAGCAGCCAATCTAAGGAGGGGTGTTGGTTCACTGAAGCTTTCTTT. Its protein product is CASSQSKEGCWFTEAFF.

This sequence joins TRBV27 and TRBJ2-1, with unresolved D. This CDR3 region has 14 residues. With 3 bases removed from V and 7 bases from J, the gap between germline ends came to 13 bases. CDR1 and CDR2 (germline): MNHEY, SMNVEV (reference sequence). The CDR3 DNA sequence: TGTGCCAGCAGTTTTAAGGTGCGTGGGAATGAGCAGTTCTTC. Protein: CASSFKVRGNEQFF.

The rearrangement uses TRBV5-8 and TRBJ1-5, with 10 bases matching TRBD1. Trimming took 2 bases from V and 4 from J; bases not matched to a gene: 3. Germline loops: CDR1 SGHTS, CDR2 YDEGEE. The CDR3 has 15 residues. This CDR3 reads CASSLGQGGNQPQHF. The CDR3, as DNA: TGTGCCAGCAGCTTAGGACAGGGGGGGAATCAGCCCCAGCATTTT.

The V call is TRBV7-8, the J call TRBJ2-2, with a possible D match to TRBD2 (5 bases). Deletions cut 1 base from V and 8 bases from J, with 17 bases between. This CDR3 region has 16 residues. Germline CDR1 is SGHVS and CDR2 is FQNEAQ. CDR3 sequence reads: CASSLGYGAAVGELFF. For the CDR3, the DNA is TGTGCCAGCAGCTTAGGTTATGGAGCGGCTGTGGGGGAGCTGTTTTTT.

This sequence joins TRBV5-6 and TRBJ1-2; D ambiguous. Germline V CDR1 and CDR2: SGHDT, YYEEEE. CDR3 length: 12 amino acids. The V gene lost 0 bases and the J gene lost 7 bases, with 7 bases spanning the gap. The CDR3 DNA sequence: TGTGCCAGCAGCTTGGTTACGGGTGGCTACACCTTC. Amino acid sequence: CASSLVTGGYTF.

This clone appeared once. The V and J genes are TRBV19 and TRBJ2-1; 13 bases fit TRBD2. CDR1 and CDR2 from the germline V gene are LNHDA and SQIVND (reference sequence). The CDR3 spans 17 residues. The V gene end was trimmed by 3 bases and the J gene end by 8 bases; junction bases not matched to a gene: 10. CDR3 sequence (DNA): TGTGCCAGTAGTATCCGGCCCACTAGCGGGGGGGGCTATGAGCAGTTCTTC. Translated, it gives CASSIRPTSGGGYEQFF.

This chain joins TRBV3-1 (or the pseudogene TRBV3-2) and TRBJ2-5; unclear D gene. Deletions cut 3 bases from V and 5 bases from J, with 13 bases between. This CDR3 is 14 amino acids long. CDR1 is LGHDT, CDR2 YNNKEL, per germline (reference sequence). CDR3 sequence (DNA): TGTGCCAGCAGCCACCCTGTCCCCGGGGAGACCCAGTACTTC. It translates to CASSHPVPGETQYF.

The J gene is TRBJ2-7, the V gene TRBV6-5, with a tentative D call TRBD1 (6 bases). Between the trimmed V and J ends, which lost 0 bases and 3 bases, there was a span of 9 bases. Per the germline V gene, CDR1 is MNHEY and CDR2 is SVGAGI. This CDR3 comprises 14 residues. The CDR3 is CASSYSGQNYEQYF. As DNA, the CDR3 is TGTGCCAGCAGTTACTCAGGACAGAACTACGAGCAGTACTTC.

V is TRBV4-3 and J is TRBJ1-4; D possibly corresponds to TRBD1 (5 bases). This CDR3 is built from 17 residues. Germline values: CDR1 LGHNA, CDR2 YSLEER. V was cut by 0 bases and J by 7 bases, with 18 bases left in between. The DNA for the CDR3 is TGCGCCAGCAGCCAAGATGTGAGACAAGGGGTATCTGAAAAACTGTTTTTT. This encodes CASSQDVRQGVSEKLFF.

This rearrangement joins TRBV12-3 or TRBV12-4 to TRBJ1-2; 8 bases align to TRBD1. The CDR3 contains 13 residues. J was trimmed by 4 bases and V by 6 bases; bases with no gene match: 4. CDR3 sequence: CASSPGQGYGYTF. The CDR3, as DNA: TGTGCCAGCAGCCCCGGACAGGGCTATGGCTACACCTTC.

On this clone: Other DNA variants within this sample encode the same CDR3. This chain uses TRBV7-9 with TRBJ1-1, with 8 bases identical to TRBD1. V lost 5 bases, J lost 1 base, and 3 bases stayed unmatched. CDR1 SEHNR and CDR2 FQNEAQ come from the germline V gene (reference sequence). The CDR3 contains 14 residues. CDR3 sequence: CASSPDRENTEAFF. CDR3 coding DNA: TGTGCCAGCAGCCCGGACAGGGAGAACACTGAAGCTTTCTTT.